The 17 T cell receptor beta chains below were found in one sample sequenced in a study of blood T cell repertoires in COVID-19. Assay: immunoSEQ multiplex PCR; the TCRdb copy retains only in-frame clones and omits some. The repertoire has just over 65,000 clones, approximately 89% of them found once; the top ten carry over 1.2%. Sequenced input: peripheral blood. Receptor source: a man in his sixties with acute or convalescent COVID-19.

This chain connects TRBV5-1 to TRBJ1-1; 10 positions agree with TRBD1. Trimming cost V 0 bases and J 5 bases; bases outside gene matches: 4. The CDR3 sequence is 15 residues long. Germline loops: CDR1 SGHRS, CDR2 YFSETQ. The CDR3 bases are TGCGCCAGCAGCTTGGAGGGACAGGGGAAAACTGAAGCTTTCTTT. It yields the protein CASSLEGQGKTEAFF.

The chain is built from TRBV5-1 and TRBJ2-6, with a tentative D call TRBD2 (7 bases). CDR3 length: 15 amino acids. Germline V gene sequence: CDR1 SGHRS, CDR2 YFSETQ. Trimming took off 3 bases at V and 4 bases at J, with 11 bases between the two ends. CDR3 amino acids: CASSSGGLGANVLTF. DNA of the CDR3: TGCGCCAGCAGCTCCGGGGGGCTCGGGGCCAACGTCCTGACTTTC.

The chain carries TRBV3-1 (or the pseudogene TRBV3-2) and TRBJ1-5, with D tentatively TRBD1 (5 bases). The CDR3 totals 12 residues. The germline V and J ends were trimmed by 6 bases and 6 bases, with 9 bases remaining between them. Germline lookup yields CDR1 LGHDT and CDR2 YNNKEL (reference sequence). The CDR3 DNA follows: TGTGCCAGCAGTTCAGGGTCTCAGCCCCAGCATTTT. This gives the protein CASSSGSQPQHF.

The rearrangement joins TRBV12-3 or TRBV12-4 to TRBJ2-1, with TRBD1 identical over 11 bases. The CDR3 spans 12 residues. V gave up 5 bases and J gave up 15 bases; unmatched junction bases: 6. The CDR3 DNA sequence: TGTGCCAGCAGTCCGGGGGGGACAGGGGGGTTCTTC. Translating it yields CASSPGGTGGFF.

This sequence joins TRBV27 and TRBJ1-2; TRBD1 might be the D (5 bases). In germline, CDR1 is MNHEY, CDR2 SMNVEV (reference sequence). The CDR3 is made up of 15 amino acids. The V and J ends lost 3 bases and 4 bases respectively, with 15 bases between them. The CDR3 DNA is TGTGCCAGCAGTTTCTCCCAGGGCAGGCCCTATGGCTACACCTTC. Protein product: CASSFSQGRPYGYTF.

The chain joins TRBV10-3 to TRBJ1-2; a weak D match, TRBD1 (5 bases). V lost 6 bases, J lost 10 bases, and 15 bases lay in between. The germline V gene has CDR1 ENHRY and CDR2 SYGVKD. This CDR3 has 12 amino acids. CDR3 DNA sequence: TGTGCCATCAGCTACGACCCGGGGGACTACACCTTC. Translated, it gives CAISYDPGDYTF.

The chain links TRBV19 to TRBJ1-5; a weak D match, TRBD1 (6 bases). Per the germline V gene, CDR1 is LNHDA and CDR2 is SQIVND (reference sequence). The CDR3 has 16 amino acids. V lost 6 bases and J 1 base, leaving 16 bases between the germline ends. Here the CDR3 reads CASRPPQGLSNQPQHF. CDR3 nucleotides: TGTGCCAGTAGGCCCCCCCAGGGGTTGAGCAATCAGCCCCAGCATTTT.

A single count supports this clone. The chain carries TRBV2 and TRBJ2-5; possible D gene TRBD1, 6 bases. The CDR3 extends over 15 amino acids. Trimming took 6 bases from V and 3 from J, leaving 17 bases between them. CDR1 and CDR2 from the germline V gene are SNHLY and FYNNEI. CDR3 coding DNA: TGTGCCAGCAGCCCAAGTGACAGGTCTGAAGAGACCCAGTACTTC. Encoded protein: CASSPSDRSEETQYF.

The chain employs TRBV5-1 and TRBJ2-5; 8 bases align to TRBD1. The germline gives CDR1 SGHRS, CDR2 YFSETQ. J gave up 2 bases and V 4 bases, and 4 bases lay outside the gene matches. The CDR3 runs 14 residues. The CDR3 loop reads CASSLYRGQETQYF. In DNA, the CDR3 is TGCGCCAGCAGCCTCTACAGGGGGCAAGAGACCCAGTACTTC.

The CDR3 protein is CAWSVRRTGPNTEAFF. DNA for the CDR3: TGTGCCTGGAGTGTACGAAGGACAGGGCCGAACACTGAAGCTTTCTTT. This chain connects TRBV30 to TRBJ1-1; 8 nucleotides agree with TRBD1. Germline lookup yields CDR1 GTSNPN and CDR2 SVGIG (reference sequence). The CDR3 totals 16 residues. Losses at the gene ends were 0 bases for V and 1 base for J; bases not matched to a gene: 7.

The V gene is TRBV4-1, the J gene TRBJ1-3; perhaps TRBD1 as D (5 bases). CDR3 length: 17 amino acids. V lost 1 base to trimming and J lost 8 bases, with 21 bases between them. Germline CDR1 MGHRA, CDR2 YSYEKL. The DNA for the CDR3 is TGCGCCAGCAGCCAAGGTCGACAGTCGGGTAGGAGGGACACCATATATTTT. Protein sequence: CASSQGRQSGRRDTIYF.

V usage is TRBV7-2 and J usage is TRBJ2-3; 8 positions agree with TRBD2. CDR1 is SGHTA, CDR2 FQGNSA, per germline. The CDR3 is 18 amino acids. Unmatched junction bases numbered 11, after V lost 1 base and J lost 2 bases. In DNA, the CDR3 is TGTGCCAGCAGCTTAGACCCCTCGCGGGGGGAGATCACAGATACGCAGTATTTT. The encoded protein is CASSLDPSRGEITDTQYF.

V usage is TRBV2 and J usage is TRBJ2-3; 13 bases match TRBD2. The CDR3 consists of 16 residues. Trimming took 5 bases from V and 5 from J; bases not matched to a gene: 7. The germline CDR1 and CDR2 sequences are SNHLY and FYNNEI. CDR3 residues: CASSKLAGGFRDTQYF. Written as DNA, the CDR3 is TGTGCCAGCAGTAAACTAGCGGGGGGGTTTCGAGATACGCAGTATTTT.

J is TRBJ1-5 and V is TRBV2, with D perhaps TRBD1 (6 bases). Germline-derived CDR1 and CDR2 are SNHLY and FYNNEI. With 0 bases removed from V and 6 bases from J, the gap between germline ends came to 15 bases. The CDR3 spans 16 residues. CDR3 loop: CASSEAGAGSGQPQHF. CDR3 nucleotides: TGTGCCAGCAGTGAAGCGGGGGCAGGTTCGGGTCAGCCCCAGCATTTT.

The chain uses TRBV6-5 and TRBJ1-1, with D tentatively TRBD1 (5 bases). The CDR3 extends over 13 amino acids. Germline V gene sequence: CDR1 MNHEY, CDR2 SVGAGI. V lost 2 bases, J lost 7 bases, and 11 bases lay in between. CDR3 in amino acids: CASSYGGFSEAFF. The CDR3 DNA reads TGTGCCAGCAGTTACGGGGGGTTTAGTGAAGCTTTCTTT.

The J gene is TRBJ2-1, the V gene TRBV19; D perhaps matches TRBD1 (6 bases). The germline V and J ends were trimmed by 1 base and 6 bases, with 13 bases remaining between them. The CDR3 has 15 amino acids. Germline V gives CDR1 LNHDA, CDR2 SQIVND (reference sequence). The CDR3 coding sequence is TGTGCCAGTAGTATAGCGGCATTGGGGGCCAATGAGCAGTTCTTC. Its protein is CASSIAALGANEQFF.

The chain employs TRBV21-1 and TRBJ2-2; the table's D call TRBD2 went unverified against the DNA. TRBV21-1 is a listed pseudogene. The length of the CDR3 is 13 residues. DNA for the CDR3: TGTGCCAGCAGCTCGGGGGGGGCCGGGGAGCTGTTTTTT. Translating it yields CASSSGGAGELFF.